This TCR beta chain appears in the sequencing data of a study of beta chain features in type 1 diabetes. As for the study in general: Cell yields, gender and age were similar in healthy donors and patients. Study observations and caveats: Moderately but significantly shorter TCRB CDR3s were found in Type 1 diabetes patients in all four CD4+ subsets. More deletions and fewer insertions at VDJ junctions were found in patients with type 1 diabetes.

Every bit of the isolated RNA underwent reverse transcription, so sequencing read expressed TCRB transcripts. Assay used: immunoSEQ multiplex PCR; TCRdb lists only in-frame clones, some missing. There are more than 250,000 clones in the sample; over 14% occur only once, and less than 0.02% lies in the top ten. This clone was counted only a few times. What it binds is unknown. The CDR3 covers 16 residues. Trimming took 3 bases from V and 0 from J; bases not matched to a gene: 6. Looked up from germline, CDR1 is SGHRS and CDR2 is YFSETQ. Sorting with CD45RO/CCR7/CD25/CD127/CD95/CD27 yielded naive, central memory, regulatory and stem-like memory CD4+ cells.

The chain links TRBV5-1 to TRBJ2-1; 7 nucleotides line up with TRBD2. Sequenced input: naive CD4+ T cells from blood. The receptor was isolated from a man younger than 35 with type 1 diabetes. CDR3 residues: CASSSQAGSSYNEQFF. Here the CDR3 DNA reads TGCGCCAGCAGCTCGCAAGCGGGGAGCTCCTACAATGAGCAGTTCTTC.